The TCR beta chain described here comes from a study of blood T cell repertoires in COVID-19. Across the study: The cDNA or gDNA used as material had been derived from T cells, B-cell-depleted T cells, or PBMCs.

Sequencing used immunoSEQ multiplex PCR; TCRdb keeps in-frame clones, though not all of them. This sample has approximately 400,000 clones, with 88% found just once. Germline CDR1 MGHRA, CDR2 YSYEKL. This CDR3 region has 18 residues. V dropped 0 bases and J dropped 4; count of bases not matched to a gene: 8. The genes are TRBV4-1 and TRBJ2-3; TRBD2 matches at 12 bases. Sequenced: PBMCs or T cells enriched from blood (not recorded which). The receptor was isolated from a woman between 18 and 30 years old who had recovered from COVID-19. CDR3 in amino acids: CASSQDRLAGGQADTQYF. For the CDR3, the DNA is TGCGCCAGCAGCCAAGATAGGCTAGCGGGGGGGCAGGCAGATACGCAGTATTTT.